The present TCR beta chain was sequenced within a study of shared clonotypes between healthy human individuals. Looked up from germline, CDR1 is SNHLY and CDR2 is FYNNEI. V lost 3 bases, J lost 1 base, and 1 base stayed unmatched. The CDR3 has 14 residues. General study results and limits: Naive subsets generally exceeded memory subsets in estimated richness. Represented diversity, genetic and exposure-history alike, was limited by few donors.

In this sample, this clone turned up once. Antigen unknown. In the naive CD8 group, cells lacked CD45RO and were positively selected for CCR7, so terminally differentiated effector memory CD45RA+ cells were left out. Each cell subset's genomic DNA was divided evenly among several immunoSEQ plates. Some clones are missing from TCRdb's copy, which holds only in-frame ones; the method was immunoSEQ multiplex PCR. The table records roughly 2.1 million clones, about 93% of them present only once. The material sequenced was naive CD8+ T cells from PBMCs. The origin of this receptor is a young man in good health. Some clones in this sample may be carry-over from other donors' samples. The chain combines TRBV2 with TRBJ1-1; 8 bases are a match to TRBD1. DNA of the CDR3: TGTGCCAGCAGTGAGGGACAGGAGAACACTGAAGCTTTCTTT. The encoded protein is CASSEGQENTEAFF.